The subject of this entry is one T cell receptor beta chain. Antigen: not known. The data are from a study of T cell responses to AZD1222 COVID-19 vaccine. Findings of the study overall: The study found Spike-specific TCR breadth and depth rose after two AZD1222 doses.

Assay: immunoSEQ multiplex PCR; the TCRdb copy retains only in-frame clones and omits some. The data show some 120,000 clones, more than 75% seen once. The TCR originated in an adult in good health. This sample comprised peripheral blood, obtained on day 0 of AZD1222 vaccination.

The CDR3 DNA sequence: TGTGCCAGCAGTGATCACGGGAACACTGAAGCTTTCTTT. Its protein is CASSDHGNTEAFF. V usage is TRBV25-1 and J usage is TRBJ1-1; D is unresolved. The ends were cut back, 3 bases at V and 1 base at J, with 6 bases in the middle. This CDR3 is 13 amino acids long. CDR1 and CDR2 from the germline V gene are MGHDK and SYGVNS.